This TCR beta chain was profiled in a study of T cells in narcolepsy. The CDR3 is 11 residues long. From germline, CDR1 is MNHNY and CDR2 SVGAGI (reference sequence). V lost 3 bases and J lost 6, with 4 bases in between. Profiling relied on immunoSEQ multiplex PCR, and the TCRdb table lists in-frame clones only, not all of them. The table includes around 28,000 clones, around 80% detected once. The chain joins TRBV6-6 to TRBJ2-3; unclear D gene. The receptor's source is a human donor with narcolepsy. Sequencing was done on a sample of CD45RA- memory CD4+ T cells from PBMCs. CDR3 DNA sequence: TGTGCCAGCAGTTATGGGGATACGCAGTATTTT. It codes for CASSYGDTQYF.